This T cell receptor (beta chain) was identified during a study of CD8 T cells in ankylosing spondylitis. General study points: Before this, some motif variants had been reported in reactive arthritis synovial fluid and blood. According to the report, clones linked to the disease were significantly enriched in matched synovial fluid samples taken from ankylosing spondylitis patients. Ankylosing spondylitis blood appeared to be characterized by a TCR beta motif of eight highly homologous variants.

Many counts were recorded for this clonotype. Its antigen is unknown. TCR beta libraries were made by quantitative 5'-RACE with molecular barcodes. TCRdb independently ran MiXCR on the 5' RACE reads; one entry per CDR3 protein. The table includes about 130,000 distinct CDR3 sequences, about an eighth detected once. There are 13 residues in the CDR3. Trimming took off 6 bases at V and 8 bases at J, with 19 bases between the two ends. CDR1 DFQATT and CDR2 SNEGSKA come from the germline V gene (reference sequence). This TCR came from a female donor with ankylosing spondylitis or in good health (not recorded which). The V call is TRBV20-1, the J call TRBJ1-2; a weak D match, TRBD1 (5 bases). The specimen sequenced was blood, either unsorted or a sorted T cell fraction (not recorded which). CDR3 region: CSAGTRGIFGYTF. The CDR3 bases are TGCAGTGCCGGGACTCGGGGGATCTTCGGCTACACCTTC.